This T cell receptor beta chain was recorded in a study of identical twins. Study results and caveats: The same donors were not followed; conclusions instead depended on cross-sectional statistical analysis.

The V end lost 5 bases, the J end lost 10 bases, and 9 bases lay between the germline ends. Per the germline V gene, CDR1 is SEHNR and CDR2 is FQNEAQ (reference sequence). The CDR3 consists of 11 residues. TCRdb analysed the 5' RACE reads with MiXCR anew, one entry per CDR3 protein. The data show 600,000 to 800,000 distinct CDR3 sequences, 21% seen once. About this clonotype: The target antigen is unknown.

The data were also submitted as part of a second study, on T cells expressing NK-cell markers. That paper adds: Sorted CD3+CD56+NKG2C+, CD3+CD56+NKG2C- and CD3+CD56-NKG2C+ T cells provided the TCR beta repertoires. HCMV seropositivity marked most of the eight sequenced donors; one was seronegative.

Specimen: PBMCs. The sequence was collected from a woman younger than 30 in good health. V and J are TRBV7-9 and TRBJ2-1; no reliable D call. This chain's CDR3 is CASSDPEEQFF. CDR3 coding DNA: TGTGCCAGCAGCGACCCAGAGGAGCAGTTCTTC.